A single sample is the source of the 10 T cell receptor beta chains below, sequenced in a study of cytomegalovirus exposure and HLA in healthy donors. Use of 60 Vbeta and 13 Jbeta primers characterized the PCR. Produced via immunoSEQ multiplex PCR; TCRdb's table is partial and in-frame only. The data contain more than 95,000 clones, around 75% of them singletons. Sequencing was carried out using PBMCs. These receptors all stem from a man aged 30-40 years in good health and CMV-seronegative.

V and J are TRBV6-5 and TRBJ2-4, with TRBD2 identical over 7 bases. Trimming removed 2 bases from V and 7 bases from J; junction bases left unmatched: 5. CDR3 size: 14 residues. Germline assignment: CDR1 MNHEY and CDR2 SVGAGI. The DNA of the CDR3 is TGTGCCAGCAGTTACCGGGGGAGGGGCAACATTCAGTACTTC. It codes for CASSYRGRGNIQYF.

The rearrangement links TRBV30 to TRBJ2-1; 9 positions agree with TRBD2. J gave up 3 bases and V 6 bases, and 6 bases lay outside the gene matches. The germline CDR1 and CDR2 sequences are GTSNPN and SVGIG (reference sequence). The CDR3 is 14 residues long. DNA for the CDR3: TGTGCCTGCCAGGGCGGGGGGGACTACAATGAGCAGTTCTTC. Translating gives CACQGGGDYNEQFF.

As DNA, the CDR3 is TGTGCCAGCAGCCCCGACGGGGGGGGCACACCGACTAATGAAAAACTGTTTTTT. As protein: CASSPDGGGTPTNEKLFF. The chain recombines TRBV5-6 with TRBJ1-4, with D maybe TRBD1 (6 bases). Trimming took off 4 bases at V and 2 bases at J, with 21 bases between the two ends. The CDR3 has 18 amino acids. Germline V gene sequence: CDR1 SGHDT, CDR2 YYEEEE. The variable domain in full, completed from reference TRBV5-6 and TRBJ1-4, reads DAGVTQSPTHLIKTRGQQVTLRCSPKSGHDTVSWYQQALGQGPQFIFQYYEEEERQRGNFPDRFSGHQFPNYSSELNVNALLLGDSALYLCASSPDGGGTPTNEKLFFGSGTQLSVL.

The chain uses TRBV6-5 and TRBJ1-2; no definite D call. Germline lookup yields CDR1 MNHEY and CDR2 SVGAGI. The CDR3 loop spans 13 amino acids. Trimming cost V 6 bases and J 2 bases, with 10 bases left between them. Written as DNA, the CDR3 is TGTGCCAGCAGCCTCCTCCCCAACTATGGCTACACCTTC. Its protein is CASSLLPNYGYTF.

This clone was picked up a small number of times. This chain joins TRBV6-1 and TRBJ2-5, with 7 nucleotides matching TRBD2. V lost 6 bases to trimming and J lost 5 bases; unmatched junction nucleotides: 3. The CDR3 contains 12 residues. Per germline, CDR1 MNHNS and CDR2 SASEGT. CDR3 amino acids: CASRTGGETQYF. The CDR3 DNA reads TGTGCCAGCAGGACGGGAGGTGAGACCCAGTACTTC.

The chain has TRBV5-1 and TRBJ2-6; TRBD1 agrees at 7 bases. Looked up from germline, CDR1 is SGHRS and CDR2 is YFSETQ. The trim removed 0 bases at V and 4 bases at J, leaving 4 bases unmatched. CDR3 size: 16 residues. DNA of the CDR3: TGCGCCAGCAGCTTGGAGGGGACAGCCGGGGCCAACGTCCTGACTTTC. This codes for CASSLEGTAGANVLTF.

The CDR3 nucleotides are TGTGCCAGCAGTCGGACTAGCGGGGGTGAGACCCAGTACTTC. This encodes CASSRTSGGETQYF. The chain recombines TRBV11-2 with TRBJ2-5; 13 positions agree with TRBD2. Germline lookup yields CDR1 SGHAT and CDR2 FQNNGV. The trim removed 6 bases at V and 5 bases at J, leaving 3 bases unmatched. This CDR3 is built from 14 residues.

V gene TRBV5-6 combines with J gene TRBJ2-5, with 11 bases lining up with TRBD1. The J call is in doubt because the DNA end fits TRBJ2-7 better. This CDR3 contains 16 residues. Germline V lookup: CDR1 SGHDT, CDR2 YYEEEE. In DNA form, the CDR3 reads TGTGCCAGCAGCCCCCTTGGGGGACAGGGGGCCTACGAGCAGTACTTC. Amino acids: CASSPLGGQGAYEQYF.

The V call is TRBV6-6, the J call TRBJ1-4; D is possibly TRBD1 (6 bases). Trimming removed 2 bases at V and 4 bases at J, with 14 bases between. The CDR3 sequence is 16 residues long. CDR1 is MNHNY, CDR2 SVGAGI, per germline (reference sequence). Here the CDR3 reads CASSYNQGFGNEKLFF. Here the CDR3 DNA reads TGTGCCAGCAGTTACAACCAGGGGTTCGGTAATGAAAAACTGTTTTTT.

In its sample, this clone was seen once. The CDR3 DNA is TGTGCCACCAGCAGAGCAGGGGGATTGTCCTACGAGCAGTACTTC. Its translation is CATSRAGGLSYEQYF. The J gene is TRBJ2-5, the V gene TRBV15; 7 bases map to TRBD1. The J call could be wrong; TRBJ2-7 is a better fit for the DNA end. In germline, CDR1 is LNHNV, CDR2 YYDKDF (reference sequence). CDR3 length equals 15 residues.